These T cell receptor beta chains were read from a single sample in a study of TIL therapy for anti-PD-1-resistant metastatic lung cancer. Data came from immunoSEQ multiplex PCR; TCRdb stores just in-frame clones and leaves some out. The sample holds about 55,000 clones, 81% seen once. Material: blood, obtained at baseline. The receptors derive from a person aged 25 to 79 with non-small cell lung cancer. The CDR3 runs from the conserved cysteine through the conserved F or W. A D gene is named only where the DNA matches it firmly. Size values are once, few and many counts, or a class for expanded clones, and some rows have none.

V	D	J	size	DNA	CDR3
TRBV30	TRBD2	TRBJ2-7	.	TGTGCCCTTCGCGGGGGGGGCTCCTACGAGCAGTACTTC	CALRGGGSYEQYF
TRBV4-1	TRBD1	TRBJ1-2	.	TGCGCCAGCAGCCAAGCCGGGACAGGGGACTATGGCTACACCTTC	CASSQAGTGDYGYTF
TRBV7-6	.	TRBJ2-7	.	TGTGCCAGCAGACGAATTCCGGACGCCCGCTACGAGCAGTACTTC	CASRRIPDARYEQYF
TRBV7-9	TRBD2	TRBJ2-1	.	TGTGCCAGCAGCTACGTCCCGGGACTAGCGGCCAATGAGCAGTTCTTC	CASSYVPGLAANEQFF
TRBV9	TRBD2	TRBJ2-3	.	TGTGCCAGCAGCGCCAGCCTAGCGGGGGGTCGAAATACGCAGTATTTT	CASSASLAGGRNTQYF
TRBV6-5	.	TRBJ1-1	few	TGTGCCAGCAGTTACCAGGGTTTAGACACTGAAGCTTTCTTT	CASSYQGLDTEAFF
TRBV24-1	.	TRBJ2-1	once	TGTGCCACCAGTGATTTCTCTCTGTCGCTATCGGATGAGCAGTTCTTC	CATSDFSLSLSDEQFF
TRBV6-2/TRBV6-3	.	TRBJ1-2	.	TGTGCCAGCAGTCCCCGAGGGGGTTCCAACTATGGCTACACCTTC	CASSPRGGSNYGYTF
TRBV19	.	TRBJ1-3	.	TGTGCCACCATAACTGGAAACACCATATATTTT	CATITGNTIYF
TRBV27	TRBD1	TRBJ2-6	few	TGTGCCAGCAGCCGCCGGACAGGCTTCTCTGGGGCCAACGTCCTGACTTTC	CASSRRTGFSGANVLTF
TRBV5-6	.	TRBJ1-1	.	TGTGCCAGCCGCCTTCCGTCAGGGACTGAAGCTTTCTTT	CASRLPSGTEAFF
TRBV10-2	TRBD2	TRBJ2-1	.	TGCGCCAGCAGTGACCCCAAAGCGGGAGGTGGGGGTGAGCAGTTCTTC	CASSDPKAGGGGEQFF
TRBV14	TRBD2	TRBJ2-5	.	TGTGCCAGCAGCCAACGGGAGGGTGAGACCCAGTACTTC	CASSQREGETQYF
TRBV3-1/TRBV3-2	.	TRBJ2-2	once	TGTGCCAGCAGCCAAGATACCCACACCGGGGAGCTGTTTTTT	CASSQDTHTGELFF
TRBV5-4	TRBD2	TRBJ2-1	.	TGTGCCAGCAGCCGAGGGACTAGCGGGGGGGTAGAGCAGTTCTTC	CASSRGTSGGVEQFF
TRBV5-6	.	TRBJ1-4	.	TGTGCCAGCAGCTTCCGTGGTCATGAAAAACTGTTTTTT	CASSFRGHEKLFF
TRBV4-1	.	TRBJ2-7	.	TGCGCCAGCAGCCAAGTGGGGCAGGGGAAAGAGCAGTACTTC	CASSQVGQGKEQYF
TRBV7-9	.	TRBJ1-4	.	TGTGCCAGCAGCTTAACGGAAAAACTGTTTTTT	CASSLTEKLFF
TRBV12-3/TRBV12-4	.	TRBJ2-1	.	TGTGCCAGCAGTTCGAATGGGGGCAATGAGCAGTTCTTC	CASSSNGGNEQFF
TRBV7-2	TRBD2	TRBJ2-2	.	TGTGCCAGCAGCTCCGGGCGGGGGGGGCTTTTCGCCGGGGAGCTGTTTTTT	CASSSGRGGLFAGELFF
TRBV6-5	.	TRBJ1-1	once	TGTGCCAGCAGTTCCCTAGGTACCGGTGGTACTGAAGCTTTCTTT	CASSSLGTGGTEAFF
TRBV7-8	TRBD1	TRBJ2-7	.	TGTGCCAGCAGCTTAAGGGTCGGGACAGGTTCTAACGAGCAGTACTTC	CASSLRVGTGSNEQYF
TRBV30	.	TRBJ1-1	.	TGTGCCTGGAGTCAAGGGAGCGGCACTGAAGCTTTCTTT	CAWSQGSGTEAFF
TRBV6-1	.	TRBJ2-1	.	TGTGCCAGCAGTGAGTGGCAGGAGCAGTTCTTC	CASSEWQEQFF
TRBV10-3	.	TRBJ2-3	.	TGTGCCATCAGTGAGTCCGGCTATACGCAGTATTTT	CAISESGYTQYF
TRBV9	.	TRBJ2-3	.	TGTGCCAGCAGCGTAGCACTATCGACAGATACGCAGTATTTT	CASSVALSTDTQYF
TRBV11-1	TRBD1	TRBJ1-2	.	TGTGCCAGCAGCTCGTCCTTGGGACAGGGGTATGGCTACACCTTC	CASSSSLGQGYGYTF
TRBV27	.	TRBJ1-6	.	TGTGCCAGCAGAGCACTTCGGCCCCGGGATTCACCCCTCCACTTT	CASRALRPRDSPLHF
TRBV7-2	TRBD1	TRBJ2-7	.	TGTGCCAGCAGCGTGGACAGGGGAGACTACGAGCAGTACTTC	CASSVDRGDYEQYF
TRBV10-3	.	TRBJ2-5	.	TGTGCCATCAGGGCAGAACAAGAGACCCAGTACTTC	CAIRAEQETQYF